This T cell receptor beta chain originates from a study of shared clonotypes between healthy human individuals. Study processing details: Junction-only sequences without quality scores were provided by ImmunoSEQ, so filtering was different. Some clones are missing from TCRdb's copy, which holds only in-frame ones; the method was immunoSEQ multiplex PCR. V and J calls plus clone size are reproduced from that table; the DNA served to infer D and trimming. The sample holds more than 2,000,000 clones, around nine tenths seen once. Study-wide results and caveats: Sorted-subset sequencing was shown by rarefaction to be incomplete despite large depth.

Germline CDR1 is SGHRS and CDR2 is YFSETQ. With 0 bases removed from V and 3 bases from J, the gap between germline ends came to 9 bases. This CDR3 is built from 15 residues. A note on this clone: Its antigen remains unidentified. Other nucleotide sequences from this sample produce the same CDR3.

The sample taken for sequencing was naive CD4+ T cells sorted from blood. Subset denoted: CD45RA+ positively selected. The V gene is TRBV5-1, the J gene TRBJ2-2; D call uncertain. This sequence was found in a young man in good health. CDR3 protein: CASSLEGRDTGELFF. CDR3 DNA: TGCGCCAGCAGCTTGGAGGGTAGAGACACCGGGGAGCTGTTTTTT.